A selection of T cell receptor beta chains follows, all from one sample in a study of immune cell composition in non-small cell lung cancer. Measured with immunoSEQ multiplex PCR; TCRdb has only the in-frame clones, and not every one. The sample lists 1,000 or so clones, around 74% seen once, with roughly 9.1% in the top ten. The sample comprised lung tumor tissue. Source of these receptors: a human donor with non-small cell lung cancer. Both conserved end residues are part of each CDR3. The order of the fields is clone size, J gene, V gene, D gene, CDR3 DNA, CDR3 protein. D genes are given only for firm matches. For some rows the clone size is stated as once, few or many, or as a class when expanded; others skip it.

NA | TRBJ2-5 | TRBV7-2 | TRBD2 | TGTGCCAGCAGCTTAGAGCGGGGGGGTAGGGAGACCCAGTACTTC | CASSLERGGRETQYF
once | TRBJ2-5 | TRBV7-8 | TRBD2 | TGTGCCAGCAGCGCCCGGACTAGCGGGGGGTCGGGGGAGACCCAGTACTTC | CASSARTSGGSGETQYF
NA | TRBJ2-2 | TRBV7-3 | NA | TGTGCCAGCAGCGACTCCCCTCTCCCAGGGACCGGGGAGCTGTTTTTT | CASSDSPLPGTGELFF
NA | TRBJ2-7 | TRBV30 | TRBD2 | TGTGCCTGGAGTGTACAAGCGGGGCTCTCCTACGAGCAGTACTTC | CAWSVQAGLSYEQYF
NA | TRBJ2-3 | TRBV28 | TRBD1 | TGTGCCAGCAGTTCCCCGGGACAGGGAACAGATACGCAGTATTTT | CASSSPGQGTDTQYF
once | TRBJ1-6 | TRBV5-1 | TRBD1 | TGCGCCAGCAGCGTTCCCGGGACAGGGGTATCACCCCTCCACTTT | CASSVPGTGVSPLHF
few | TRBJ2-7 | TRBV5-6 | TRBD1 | TGTGCCAGCAGCTTCGGGACAGGGGCTAGGGAGCAGTACTTC | CASSFGTGAREQYF
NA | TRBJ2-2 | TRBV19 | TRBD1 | TGTGCCAGTAGTATGGGACAGGGAAATACCGGGGAGCTGTTTTTT | CASSMGQGNTGELFF
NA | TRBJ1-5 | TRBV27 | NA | TGTGCCAGCAGTTCTACTGACGGGAAGGGTCAGCCCCAGCATTTT | CASSSTDGKGQPQHF
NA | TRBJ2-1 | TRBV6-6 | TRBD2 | TGTGCCAGCAGTTACTCGATACTAGCGGGGGGGGGTGAGCAGTTCTTC | CASSYSILAGGGEQFF
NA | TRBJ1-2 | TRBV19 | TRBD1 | TGTGCCAGTAGTAAAGAAGACAGGGTGGGTGGCTACACCTTC | CASSKEDRVGGYTF
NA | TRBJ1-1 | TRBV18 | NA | TGTGCCAGCTCACGCAAGGAAGGAGCCACTGAAGCTTTCTTT | CASSRKEGATEAFF
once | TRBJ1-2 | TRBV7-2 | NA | TGTGCTTCGACAGCCTACTATGGCTACACCTTC | CASTAYYGYTF
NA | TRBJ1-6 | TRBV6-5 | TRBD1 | TGTGCCAGCAGCCGCGGACAGGGGACATCACCCCTCCACTTT | CASSRGQGTSPLHF
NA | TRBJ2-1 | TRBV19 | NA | TGTGCCAGTACTCGTCGGGGATCCTACAATGAGCAGTTCTTC | CASTRRGSYNEQFF
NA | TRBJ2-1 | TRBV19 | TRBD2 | TGTGCCAGTAGTTTGCTCACTAGCGGACTAAACAATGAGCAGTTCTTC | CASSLLTSGLNNEQFF
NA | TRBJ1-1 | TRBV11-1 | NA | TGTGCCAGCAGCCAAGGACTAGGGACTGAAGCTTTCTTT | CASSQGLGTEAFF
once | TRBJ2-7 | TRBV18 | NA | TGTGCCAGCTCTACGACATCCCAAGGGGCCGAGCAGTACTTC | CASSTTSQGAEQYF
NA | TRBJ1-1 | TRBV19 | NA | TGTGCCAGTAGGATTACAGGGTGGATATCTGAAGCTTTCTTT | CASRITGWISEAFF
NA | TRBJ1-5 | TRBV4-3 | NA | TGCGCCAGCAGCCAAGGGCGAGGGGGAGGCAATCAGCCCCAGCATTTT | CASSQGRGGGNQPQHF
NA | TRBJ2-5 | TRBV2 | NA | TGTGCCAGCGGTACGGTCACCCAGTACTTC | CASGTVTQYF
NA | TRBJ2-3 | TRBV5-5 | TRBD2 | TGTGCCAGCAGCTTGGAATGGCTAGCGGGGGTTGCAGATACGCAGTATTTT | CASSLEWLAGVADTQYF
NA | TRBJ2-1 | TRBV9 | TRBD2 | TGTGCCAGCAGCTCTGGACTAGCGGGGGTAGATGAGCAGTTCTTC | CASSSGLAGVDEQFF
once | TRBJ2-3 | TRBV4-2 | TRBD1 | TGTGCCAGCAGCTATCTAACAGGGGAAAGCACAGATACGCAGTATTTT | CASSYLTGESTDTQYF
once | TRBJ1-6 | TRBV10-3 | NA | TGTGCCATCAGTGAGTCCGACAGTCGATCACCCCTCCACTTT | CAISESDSRSPLHF
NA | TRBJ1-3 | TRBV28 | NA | TGTGCCAGCGGGGAGGGGGACATGTCTGGAAACACCATATATTTT | CASGEGDMSGNTIYF
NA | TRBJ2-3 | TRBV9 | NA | TGTGCCAGCAGCGTAGGGGGGCGCAGTTCACGGGGTACGCAGTATTTT | CASSVGGRSSRGTQYF
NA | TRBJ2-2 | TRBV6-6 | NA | TGTGCCAGCAGACACCGGGACGGGGAGCTGTTTTTT | CASRHRDGELFF
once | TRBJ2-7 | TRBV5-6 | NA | TGTGCCAGCAGCTTGGTTGGGCAGGCGAGCTCCTACGAGCAGTACTTC | CASSLVGQASSYEQYF
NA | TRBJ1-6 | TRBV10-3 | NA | TGTGCCATCAGTGATAGAAGCCAAAATTCACCCCTCCACTTT | CAISDRSQNSPLHF
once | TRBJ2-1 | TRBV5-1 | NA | TGCGCCAGCAGATATGGGGGGAGCTCCTACAATGAGCAGTTCTTC | CASRYGGSSYNEQFF
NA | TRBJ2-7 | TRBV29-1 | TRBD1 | TGCAGCGTTAGGAGGACAGGGGGCGACGAGCAGTACTTC | CSVRRTGGDEQYF
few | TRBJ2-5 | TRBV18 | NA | TGTGCCAGCTCACTGACAGAAAAAGAGACCCAGTACTTC | CASSLTEKETQYF
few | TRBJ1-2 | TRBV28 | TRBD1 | TGTGCCAGCAGTACCTCCGGGACAGGGGTCTATGGCTACACCTTC | CASSTSGTGVYGYTF
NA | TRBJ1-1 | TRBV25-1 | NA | TGTGCCAGCAGGCAGGGGAACACTGAAGCTTTCTTT | CASRQGNTEAFF
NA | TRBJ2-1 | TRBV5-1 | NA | TGCGCCAGCAGCTTGGCCTTGGCGGGGACGGACAATGAGCAGTTCTTC | CASSLALAGTDNEQFF
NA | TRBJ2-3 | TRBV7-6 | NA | TGTGCCAGCAGCTTATATCCAACTAGCACAGATACGCAGTATTTT | CASSLYPTSTDTQYF
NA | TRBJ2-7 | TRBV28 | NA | TGTGCCAGCAGTTTTGTTGGGGCGAATAACGAGCAGTACTTC | CASSFVGANNEQYF
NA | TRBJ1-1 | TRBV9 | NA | TGTGCCAGCAGCGTGGGGCCTAACACTGAAGCTTTCTTT | CASSVGPNTEAFF
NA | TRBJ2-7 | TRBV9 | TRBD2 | TGTGCCAGCAGCGCCCACAGCGGGGGAACCTACGAGCAGTACTTC | CASSAHSGGTYEQYF
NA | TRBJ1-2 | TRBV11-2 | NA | TGTGCCAGCAGCTTAGGATTGCAGGGTGCCAAGAGAGGTGGCTACACCTTC | CASSLGLQGAKRGGYTF
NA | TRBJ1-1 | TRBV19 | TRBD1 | TGTGCCAGTCCCGGGACAGGGAGCACTGAAGCTTTCTTT | CASPGTGSTEAFF
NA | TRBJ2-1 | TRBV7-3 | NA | TGTGCCAGCAGCTTGTCCGGGGACTCCTACAATGAGCAGTTCTTC | CASSLSGDSYNEQFF
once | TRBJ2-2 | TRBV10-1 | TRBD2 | TGCGCCAGCAGCCTCGGACTAGCGAACACCGGGGAGCTGTTTTTT | CASSLGLANTGELFF
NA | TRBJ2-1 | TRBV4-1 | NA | TGCGCCAGCAGCCAAGATCTTGCGTCCTACAATGAGCAGTTCTTC | CASSQDLASYNEQFF
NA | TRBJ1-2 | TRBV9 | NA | TGTGCCAGCAGCCAAGATGAGGGCTATGGCTACACCTTC | CASSQDEGYGYTF
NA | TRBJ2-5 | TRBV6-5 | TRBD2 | TGTGCCAGCAGTTACAACTACGTAGCGGGAGAGGCGACCCAGTACTTC | CASSYNYVAGEATQYF
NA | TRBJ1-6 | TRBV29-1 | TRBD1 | TGCAGCGTTCCAGGGGGCTTCTATAATTCACCCCTCCACTTT | CSVPGGFYNSPLHF
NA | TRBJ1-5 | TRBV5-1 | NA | TGCGCCAGCAGCTTGGGAGGTACTAGCAATCAGCCCCAGCATTTT | CASSLGGTSNQPQHF
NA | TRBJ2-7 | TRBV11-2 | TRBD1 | TGTGCCAGCAGCACGCTCCGGGACAGGGGCCCCTACGAGCAGTACTTC | CASSTLRDRGPYEQYF
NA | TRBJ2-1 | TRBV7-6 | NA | TGTGCCAGCAGCTTAAATACGGGGGGCATCTACAATGAGCAGTTCTTC | CASSLNTGGIYNEQFF
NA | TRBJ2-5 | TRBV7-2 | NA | TGTGCCAGCAGCCCCTCGGCGGGGCTACAAGAGACCCAGTACTTC | CASSPSAGLQETQYF
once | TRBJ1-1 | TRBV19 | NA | TGTGCCAGTAGTATTAGCGTCAGCTGGAACACTGAAGCTTTCTTT | CASSISVSWNTEAFF
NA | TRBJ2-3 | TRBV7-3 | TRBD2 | TGTGCCAGCAGCTCAAGCGGGGGGGCCACAGATACGCAGTATTTT | CASSSSGGATDTQYF
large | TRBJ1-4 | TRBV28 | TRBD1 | TGTGCCAGCAGAGAACTTTCGGACAGGGCCACTAATGAAAAACTGTTTTTT | CASRELSDRATNEKLFF